Here is one T cell receptor (beta chain) with its context. The antigen is undetermined. This sample is drawn from a study of cytomegalovirus exposure and HLA in healthy donors. Broader study findings: Per a prior analysis, the majority of TCR beta V segments were productive roughly 87% or roughly 30% of the time.

Primers for the PCR totalled 60 Vbeta and 13 Jbeta. Sequenced by immunoSEQ multiplex PCR; TCRdb stores in-frame clones only, minus some. The data show about 160,000 clones, approximately 80% seen once. The sequence was collected from a man aged 35-49 years in good health and CMV-seronegative. Sequenced: PBMCs.

CDR3 bases: TGCGCCAGCAGTCCGGGACAGTCCACTGAAGCTTTCTTT. Amino acid sequence: CASSPGQSTEAFF. This chain links TRBV10-1 with TRBJ1-1, with 7 bases fitting TRBD1. CDR1 is WNHNN, CDR2 SYGVQD, per germline (reference sequence). The J segment lost 4 bases and the V segment lost 5 bases, leaving 4 bases of the junction unmatched. The CDR3 covers 13 residues.